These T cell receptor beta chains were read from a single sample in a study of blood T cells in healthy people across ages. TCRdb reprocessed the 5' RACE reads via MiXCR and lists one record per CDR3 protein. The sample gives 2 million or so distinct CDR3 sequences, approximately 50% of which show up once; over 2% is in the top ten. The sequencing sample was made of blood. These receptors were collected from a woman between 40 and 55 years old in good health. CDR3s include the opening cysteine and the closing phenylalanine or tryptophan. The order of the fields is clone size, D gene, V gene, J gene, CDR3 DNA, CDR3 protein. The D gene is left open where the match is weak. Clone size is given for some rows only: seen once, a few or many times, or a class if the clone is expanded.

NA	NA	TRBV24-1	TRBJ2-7	TGTGCCACCAGTGATTCCTTTTCCTACGAGCAGTACTTC	CATSDSFSYEQYF
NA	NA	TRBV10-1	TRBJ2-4	TGCGCCAGCAGTGAGCGGACAGACCTCTACGGGCAGTACTTC	CASSERTDLYGQYF
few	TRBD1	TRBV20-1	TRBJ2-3	TGCAGTGCTAGGACAGGGATAGATACGCAGTATTTT	CSARTGIDTQYF
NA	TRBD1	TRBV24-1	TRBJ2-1	TGTGCCACCAGTGCATTAGCAGGGGGTTCCTACAATGAGCAGTTCTTC	CATSALAGGSYNEQFF
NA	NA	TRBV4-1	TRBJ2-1	TGCGCCAGCAGCCAAGAACCTAACAACAATGAGCAGTTCTTC	CASSQEPNNNEQFF
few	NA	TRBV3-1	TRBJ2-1	TGTGCCAGCAGCCAAGCGGGATTCCAGTTCTTC	CASSQAGFQFF
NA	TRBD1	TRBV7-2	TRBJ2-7	TGTGCCAGCAGCACAAGGGGGCAGCAGTCCTACGAGCAGTACTTC	CASSTRGQQSYEQYF
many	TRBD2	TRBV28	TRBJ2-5	TGTGCCAGCAGTTTGCCAGGGAGGGCCCAGTACTTC	CASSLPGRAQYF
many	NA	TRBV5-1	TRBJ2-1	TGCGCCAGCAGCTCCGGGACTCTTTACAATGAGCAGTTCTTC	CASSSGTLYNEQFF
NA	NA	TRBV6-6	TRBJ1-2	TGTGCCAGCAGTAGCTCTGATGCTCCCAACTATGGCTACACCTTC	CASSSSDAPNYGYTF
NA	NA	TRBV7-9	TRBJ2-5	TGTGCCAGCAGCTCTCTAGGGGGGGGACACCAAGAGACCCAGTACTTC	CASSSLGGGHQETQYF
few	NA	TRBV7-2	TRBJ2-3	TGTGCCAGCAGCTCCCAGGGGACCCTTCGGGATACGCAGTATTTT	CASSSQGTLRDTQYF
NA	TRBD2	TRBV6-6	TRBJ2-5	TGTGCCAGCGCGCGGGGGTTCGAAGAGACCCAGTACTTC	CASARGFEETQYF
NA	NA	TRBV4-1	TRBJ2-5	TGCGCCAGCAGCCAAGATGTCACCCAAGAGACCCAGTACTTC	CASSQDVTQETQYF
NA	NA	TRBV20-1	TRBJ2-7	TGCAGTGCTAGATTATTCGGCCCCTACGAGCAGTACTTC	CSARLFGPYEQYF
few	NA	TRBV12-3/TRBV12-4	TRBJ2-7	TGTGCCAGCAGTTTAACGTCGACAACCTCCTACGAGCAGTACTTC	CASSLTSTTSYEQYF
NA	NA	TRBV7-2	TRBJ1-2	TGTGCCAGCAGTCTAAAGGACGGAGTAGTTGGCTACACCTTC	CASSLKDGVVGYTF
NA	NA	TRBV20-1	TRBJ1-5	TGCAGTGCCCCCCGGGGAAGCAATCAGCCCCAGCATTTT	CSAPRGSNQPQHF
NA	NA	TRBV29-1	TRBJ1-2	TGCAGCGTTGATGGTCCAGGGTCCTTCCTAAACTATGGCTACACCTTC	CSVDGPGSFLNYGYTF
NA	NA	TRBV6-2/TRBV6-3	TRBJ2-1	TGTGCCAGCAGTTACGAGGATCCGGGAGGGGGCGATGAGCAGTTCTTC	CASSYEDPGGGDEQFF
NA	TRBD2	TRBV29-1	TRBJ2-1	TGCAGCGTTGCCGCGACTAGCGGGAGCCGTGAGCAGTTCTTC	CSVAATSGSREQFF
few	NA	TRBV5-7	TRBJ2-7	TGTGCCAGCAGCTTGTTATTGCAGGGGCCCTACGAGCAGTACTTC	CASSLLLQGPYEQYF
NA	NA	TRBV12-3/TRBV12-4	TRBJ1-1	TGTGCCAGCAGTTTTTACAGGTATGACACTGAAGCTTTCTTT	CASSFYRYDTEAFF
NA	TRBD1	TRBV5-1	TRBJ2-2	TGCGCCAGCAGTTCTCTTCCGGGACAGGTCGGTCTTACCGGGGAGCTGTTTTTT	CASSSLPGQVGLTGELFF
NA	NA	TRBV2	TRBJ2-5	TGTGCCAGCAGTCCGCGGCAGATAGAGACCCAGTACTTC	CASSPRQIETQYF
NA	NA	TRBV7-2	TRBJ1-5	TGTGCCAGCAGGGTTGGCACTAGCAATCAGCCCCAGCATTTT	CASRVGTSNQPQHF
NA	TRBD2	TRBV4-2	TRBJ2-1	TGTGCCAGCAGCCGAGATATAGCGGGGGGCCGATTAATCTACAATGAGCAGTTCTTC	CASSRDIAGGRLIYNEQFF
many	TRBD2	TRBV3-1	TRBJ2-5	TGTGCCAGCAGCCAGCGGGGGGGCCAAGAGACCCAGTACTTC	CASSQRGGQETQYF
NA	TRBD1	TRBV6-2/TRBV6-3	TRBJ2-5	TGTGCCAGCGGAACGGGACAGGGCCACCGCACAGAGACCCAGTACTTC	CASGTGQGHRTETQYF
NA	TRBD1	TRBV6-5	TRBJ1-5	TGTGCCAGCAGTCACGGGACAGGGTACAATCAGCCCCAGCATTTT	CASSHGTGYNQPQHF
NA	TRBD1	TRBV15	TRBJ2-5	TGTGCCACCAGCAGAGGCCCCGGGACAGGGGAGGAGACCCAGTACTTC	CATSRGPGTGEETQYF
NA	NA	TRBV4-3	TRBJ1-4	TGCGCCAGCAGCCAAGACGGACAGTCTAATGAAAAACTGTTTTTT	CASSQDGQSNEKLFF
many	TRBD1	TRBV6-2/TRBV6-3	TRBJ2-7	TGTGCCAGCAGCTACGGGACAGGGTTATACGAGCAGTACTTC	CASSYGTGLYEQYF
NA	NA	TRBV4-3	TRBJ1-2	TGCGCCAGCAGCCAAGACGCCATCCCGGGAGGCTACACCTTC	CASSQDAIPGGYTF
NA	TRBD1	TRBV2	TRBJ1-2	TGTGCCAGCGGGCCAAACAGGGGAAGTAATGGCTACACCTTC	CASGPNRGSNGYTF
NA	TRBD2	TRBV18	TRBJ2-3	TGTGCCAGCTCACCCGACATAGCGGGGGTAGGCACAGATACGCAGTATTTT	CASSPDIAGVGTDTQYF
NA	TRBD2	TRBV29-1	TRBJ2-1	TGCAGCGTTGACCCCGGGACTACCTCTCGTGAGCAGTTCTTC	CSVDPGTTSREQFF
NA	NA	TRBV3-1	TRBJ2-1	TGTGCCAGCAGCCAGACGGACAGTCCTTGGAATGAGCAGTTCTTC	CASSQTDSPWNEQFF
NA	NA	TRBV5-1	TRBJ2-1	TGCGCCAGCAGCCCGGACTGGGCAAGTGAGCAGTTCTTC	CASSPDWASEQFF
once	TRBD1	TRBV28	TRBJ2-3	TGTGCCAGCAGTTTCGGACAGGTACAAGATACGCAGTATTTT	CASSFGQVQDTQYF
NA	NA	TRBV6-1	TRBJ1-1	TGTGCCAGCAGCCCACCCCGAGGCTGGCCTTTGAACACTGAAGCTTTCTTT	CASSPPRGWPLNTEAFF
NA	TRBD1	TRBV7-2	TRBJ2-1	TGTGCCAGCAGCTCCGAATGGGGACAGGTGGCCTACAATGAGCAGTTCTTC	CASSSEWGQVAYNEQFF
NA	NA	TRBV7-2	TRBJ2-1	TGTGCCAGCAGCCCACGGCGTGGGTCCAATGAGCAGTTCTTC	CASSPRRGSNEQFF
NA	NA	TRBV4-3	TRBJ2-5	TGCGCCAGCAGCCAAGTCCCCTCGCGGGGAGCATTGGAGACCCAGTACTTC	CASSQVPSRGALETQYF
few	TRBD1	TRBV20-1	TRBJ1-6	TGCAGTGCTGAAGACAGGGGTAATTCACCCCTCCACTTT	CSAEDRGNSPLHF
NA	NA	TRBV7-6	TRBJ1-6	TGTGCCAGCAGCGCCACCCAGGGTACACCCCTCCACTTT	CASSATQGTPLHF
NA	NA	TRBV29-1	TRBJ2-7	TGCAGCGCACGACAGGGAGGATCCTACGAGCAGTACTTC	CSARQGGSYEQYF
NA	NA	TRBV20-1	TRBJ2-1	TGCGGTGTCCCGGGACACCTAGACTACAATGAGCAGTTCTTC	CGVPGHLDYNEQFF
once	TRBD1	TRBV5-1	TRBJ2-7	TGCGCCAGCAGCGCCTCGGTAGGGGACAGCTCCTACGAGCAGTACTTC	CASSASVGDSSYEQYF
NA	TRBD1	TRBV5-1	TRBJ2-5	TGCGCCAGCAGCCAGGGACAGGGAAAATTGGAGACCCAGTACTTC	CASSQGQGKLETQYF
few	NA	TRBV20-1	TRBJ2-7	TGCAGTGCTAGACCCGACAGGAGCTCCTACGAGCAGTACTTC	CSARPDRSSYEQYF
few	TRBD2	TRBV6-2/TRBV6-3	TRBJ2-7	TGTGCCAGCAGCCGTCCTAGCGGGCCAGGGGAGTTCGAGCAGTACTTC	CASSRPSGPGEFEQYF
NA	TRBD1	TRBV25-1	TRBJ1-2	TGTGCCAGCAGGACAGGGGGAATCGGCGGCTCCACCTTC	CASRTGGIGGSTF
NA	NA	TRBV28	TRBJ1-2	TGTGCCAGCAGTTTAAGGTACAGCGGGGTCGGCTACACCTTC	CASSLRYSGVGYTF